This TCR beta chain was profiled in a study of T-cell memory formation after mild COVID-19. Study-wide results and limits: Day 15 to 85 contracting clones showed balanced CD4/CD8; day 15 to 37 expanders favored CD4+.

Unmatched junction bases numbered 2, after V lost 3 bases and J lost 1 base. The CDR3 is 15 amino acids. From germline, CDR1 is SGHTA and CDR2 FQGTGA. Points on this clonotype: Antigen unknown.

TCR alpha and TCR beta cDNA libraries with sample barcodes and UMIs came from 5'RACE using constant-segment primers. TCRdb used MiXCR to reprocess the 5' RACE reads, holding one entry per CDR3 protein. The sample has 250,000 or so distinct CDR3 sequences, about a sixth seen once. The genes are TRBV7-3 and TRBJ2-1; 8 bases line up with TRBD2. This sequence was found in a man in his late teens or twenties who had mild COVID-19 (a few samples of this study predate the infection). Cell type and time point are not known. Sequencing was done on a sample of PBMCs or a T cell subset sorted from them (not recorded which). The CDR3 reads CASSFGGASYNEQFF. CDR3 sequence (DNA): TGTGCCAGCAGCTTCGGGGGGGCTTCCTACAATGAGCAGTTCTTC.